This entry lists 14 T cell receptor beta chains sequenced from one sample in a study of metastatic and nonmetastatic thyroid tumors. Patients were all untreated before their thyroid surgery. TCRdb reanalyzed the PCR reads via MiXCR. The data show about 20,000 clones, just over 14% seen once. The sample consisted of tumor tissue. These receptors were obtained from a female donor with papillary thyroid cancer or a benign thyroid nodule (not recorded which). Some clones in this sample may be carry-over from other donors' samples.

This clone was seen at least ten times. The chain carries TRBV9 and TRBJ2-7; D unresolved. The CDR3 runs to 15 residues. Germline assignment: CDR1 SGDLS and CDR2 YYNGEE. Trimming pared 2 bases from V and 0 bases from J, leaving 12 bases between. The CDR3 bases are TGTGCCAGCAGCGTTGAAGGCAGGATCTCCTACGAGCAGTACTTC. Translated: CASSVEGRISYEQYF.

The sample holds many counts of this clone. The gene calls are TRBV12-3 or TRBV12-4 and TRBJ1-4, with 7 bases lining up with TRBD1. The CDR3 is made up of 15 amino acids. V shed 5 bases and J 8 bases; nucleotides not matched to a gene: 11. Here the CDR3 DNA reads TGTGCCAGCAGTCTGGGGCAAAGGGGGCCCGAAAAACTGTTTTTT. Translation gives CASSLGQRGPEKLFF.

The rearrangement links TRBV5-1 to TRBJ2-2, with D possibly being TRBD2 (5 bases). Trimming stripped 2 bases from V and 8 bases from J, with 16 bases between. This CDR3 is 15 amino acids long. The germline V gene encodes CDR1 SGHRS and CDR2 YFSETQ. The CDR3 nucleotides are TGCGCCAGCAGCTTAGTTGACGCGGGCATTGGGGAGCTGTTTTTT. Encoded protein: CASSLVDAGIGELFF.

A few counts support this clone. The CDR3 here is CASGSRSYEQYF. DNA for the CDR3: TGTGCCAGTGGGAGCCGGTCCTACGAGCAGTACTTC. J is TRBJ2-7 and V is TRBV19; a possible D gene is TRBD2 (5 bases). The germline gives CDR1 LNHDA, CDR2 SQIVND (reference sequence). The CDR3 has 12 residues. With 8 bases removed from V and 1 base from J, the gap between germline ends came to 9 bases.

This clone was picked up many times. A read error may explain this, as a much larger clone is one base away. The chain employs TRBV6-1 and TRBJ2-1; D possibly corresponds to TRBD2 (7 bases). The CDR3 contains 13 residues. V lost 3 bases and J 9 bases, leaving 12 bases between the germline ends. CDR1 is MNHNS, CDR2 SASEGT, per germline. For the CDR3, the DNA is TGTGCCAGCAGTGAGCTAGGGGGGGTTGAGCAGTTCTTC. Translation gives CASSELGGVEQFF.

Ten or more counts support this clone. The rearrangement joins TRBV19 to TRBJ1-6; D perhaps matches TRBD1 (5 bases). Trimming stripped 3 bases from V and 3 bases from J, with 6 bases between. In germline, CDR1 is LNHDA, CDR2 SQIVND (reference sequence). The CDR3 runs to 14 residues. The DNA for the CDR3 is TGTGCCAGTAGTATTCAGGGCTATAATTCACCCCTCCACTTT. Protein sequence: CASSIQGYNSPLHF.

This clone was counted ten times or more. The CDR3 sequence: CASSPVGGHNEQFF. CDR3 nucleotide sequence: TGTGCCAGCTCCCCCGTGGGGGGTCACAATGAGCAGTTCTTC. The chain combines TRBV2 with TRBJ2-1, with a weak D call TRBD2 (6 bases). CDR1 and CDR2 (germline): SNHLY, FYNNEI. V gave up 8 bases and J gave up 5 bases, with 16 bases separating them. The CDR3 length is 14 residues.

This clone occurred many times. One end of the junction does not line up with germline, which may come from a read error. V is TRBV25-1 and J is TRBJ2-1; 10 bases map to TRBD1. This CDR3 contains 15 residues. Germline assignment: CDR1 MGHDK and CDR2 SYGVNS. Here the CDR3 DNA reads TGTGCCAGCAGCCGGGACAGGGGAGGGTACAATGAGCGGTTCTTC. This sequence encodes CASSRDRGGYNERFF.

Ten or more counts support this clone. This sequence joins TRBV28 and TRBJ2-7; weak D call: TRBD1 (5 bases). V lost 3 bases, J lost 0 bases, and 12 bases lay in between. Germline loops: CDR1 MDHEN, CDR2 SYDVKM. The CDR3 totals 15 residues. The CDR3 loop reads CASSLGRAHSYEQYF. CDR3 nucleotides: TGTGCCAGCAGTTTGGGCAGGGCTCACTCCTACGAGCAGTACTTC.

This clone was recorded many times. The rearrangement uses TRBV30 and TRBJ2-3; 8 positions agree with TRBD2. The length of the CDR3 is 15 residues. Germline CDR1 GTSNPN, CDR2 SVGIG (reference sequence). The J segment lost 6 bases and the V segment lost 4 bases, leaving 12 bases of the junction unmatched. The CDR3: CAWIPLAGGPDTQYF. CDR3 bases: TGTGCCTGGATCCCCCTAGCGGGCGGACCGGATACGCAGTATTTT.

This clone showed up many times. The chain carries TRBV4-1 and TRBJ2-7, with 8 bases aligning to TRBD1. The V and J ends lost 2 bases and 1 base, in that order; junction bases with no gene match: 7. Germline V gene sequence: CDR1 MGHRA, CDR2 YSYEKL. The CDR3 sequence is 16 residues long. The CDR3 spells CASSQLTGGYSYEQYF. DNA for the CDR3: TGCGCCAGCAGCCAATTAACAGGGGGTTATTCCTACGAGCAGTACTTC.

The chain recombines TRBV6-4 with TRBJ2-2; no firm D call. CDR1 MRHNA and CDR2 SNTAGT come from the germline V gene. The ends were cut back, 0 bases at V and 7 bases at J, with 9 bases in the middle. The CDR3 runs to 14 residues. The CDR3 nucleotides read TGTGCCAGCAGTGACTCAGCTGAAGTCGGGGAGCTGTTTTTT. This encodes CASSDSAEVGELFF.

This clone is medium-sized within its sample. V is TRBV10-2 and J is TRBJ2-7; D is unresolved. The CDR3 is 12 residues long. Germline V gene data show CDR1 as WSHSY and CDR2 as SAAADI. The V end was cut by 0 bases, the J end by 2 bases, with 2 bases between. The CDR3 DNA reads as TGCGCCAGCAGTGAGTCCACCTACGAGCAGTACTTC. It is translated as CASSESTYEQYF.

This clone was seen repeatedly, ten times or more. J is TRBJ1-1 and V is TRBV6-1; D ambiguous. V shed 5 bases and J shed 1 base, with 14 bases lying between them. Per the germline V gene, CDR1 is MNHNS and CDR2 is SASEGT. This CDR3 contains 15 residues. CDR3 loop: CASSRTDPQNTEAFF. The DNA for the CDR3 is TGTGCCAGCAGTAGAACGGACCCTCAGAACACTGAAGCTTTCTTT.